The TCR beta chain described here comes from a study of lymphopenia after photon versus proton radiotherapy. Study-wide results and caveats: Relative stability marked proton patients; photon patients lost diversity and naive cells. After the lymphocyte nadir, photon-treated repertoires showed oligoclonal expansion, especially of CD8+ Temra cells. Larger post-nadir TCR diversity loss correlated inversely with survival in deceased patients. Only patients who died were analyzed for survival; proton advantage is unproven.

On this clone: Its specificity is not known.

CDR1 is WSHSY and CDR2 is SAAADI in the germline V gene. The length of the CDR3 is 13 residues. The ends were cut back, 2 bases at V and 8 bases at J, with 12 bases in the middle. Clones were sequenced by immunoSEQ multiplex PCR, and TCRdb holds only the in-frame ones, with some missing. The sample yields more than 15,000 clones, 70% to 90% seen once. The V call is TRBV10-2, the J call TRBJ1-2, with D possibly being TRBD1 (6 bases). The specimen was peripheral blood, collected from a patient treated with proton-based radiotherapy. The sequence derives from a man between 65 and 85 years old with pancreatic cancer. The CDR3 is CASSEDWGRGYTF. CDR3 bases: TGCGCCAGCAGTGAGGATTGGGGGCGAGGCTACACCTTC.